This entry lists 30 T cell receptor beta chains sequenced from one sample in a study of blood T cell repertoires in COVID-19. Assay: immunoSEQ multiplex PCR; the TCRdb copy retains only in-frame clones and omits some. The data hold tens of thousands of clones, with about 76% observed a single time. Material: peripheral blood. These receptors originate from an elderly man with acute or convalescent COVID-19.

Notes on this clone: Mismatch with germline at one junction end may stem from a read error. The chain couples TRBV7-2 to TRBJ1-1; TRBD1 might be the D (6 bases). The CDR3 loop spans 16 amino acids. Germline CDR1 reads SGHTA; CDR2 reads FQGNSA. DNA for the CDR3: TGTGCCAGCAGATTAGGGGACACTAGAGGAAGGACTGAAGCTTTCTTT. Protein: CASRLGDTRGRTEAFF.

V is TRBV28 and J is TRBJ1-2; the match to TRBD1 covers 8 bases. The V and J ends lost 6 bases and 4 bases, in that order; junction bases with no gene match: 13. CDR1 and CDR2 from the germline V gene are MDHEN and SYDVKM. The CDR3 loop spans 16 amino acids. This chain's CDR3 is CASRTRGQAVGYGYTF. The CDR3 DNA reads TGTGCCAGCAGGACAAGGGGACAGGCCGTCGGCTATGGCTACACCTTC.

The chain combines TRBV28 with TRBJ1-5; no firm D call. The V gene's germline CDR1 is MDHEN and CDR2 SYDVKM. This CDR3 spans 12 amino acids. Deletions cut 1 base from V and 6 bases from J, with 4 bases between. CDR3 in amino acids: CASSLLVQPQHF. The DNA for the CDR3 is TGTGCCAGCAGTTTATTAGTTCAGCCCCAGCATTTT.

The V call is TRBV10-3, the J call TRBJ2-7; the D gene is possibly TRBD2 (6 bases). The CDR3 length is 13 residues. V was cut by 2 bases and J by 4 bases, with 9 bases left in between. Germline V lookup: CDR1 ENHRY, CDR2 SYGVKD. The CDR3 bases are TGTGCCATCAGTGAGATAGCGGAGTACGAGCAGTACTTC. The encoded protein is CAISEIAEYEQYF.

This clone was recorded a few times. The gene calls are TRBV11-2 and TRBJ2-4; 8 nucleotides match TRBD2. CDR3 length: 16 amino acids. Per germline, CDR1 SGHAT and CDR2 FQNNGV. Trimming took 0 bases from V and 9 from J; bases not matched to a gene: 10. The chain's CDR3 is CASSLDLGLGLSIQYF. The DNA of the CDR3 is TGTGCCAGCAGCTTAGATTTGGGACTAGGGCTCAGCATTCAGTACTTC. The whole variable domain, remainder taken from reference TRBV11-2 and TRBJ2-4, is EAGVAQSPRYKIIEKRQSVAFWCNPISGHATLYWYQQILGQGPKLLIQFQNNGVVDDSQLPKDRFSAERLKGVDSTLKIQPAKLEDSAVYLCASSLDLGLGLSIQYFGAGTRLSVL.

The gene calls are TRBV29-1 and TRBJ2-7; D not certain. CDR1 is SQVTM, CDR2 ANQGSEA, per germline. V was clipped by 0 bases and J by 3 bases, with 15 bases between them. The CDR3 extends over 15 amino acids. CDR3 residues: CSVEDYRAGNYEQYF. DNA for the CDR3: TGCAGCGTTGAAGATTACAGAGCAGGAAACTACGAGCAGTACTTC.

The V call is TRBV10-3, the J call TRBJ2-1; D not resolved. CDR3 size: 12 residues. The germline V and J ends were trimmed by 8 bases and 5 bases, with 10 bases remaining between them. CDR1 and CDR2 from the germline V gene are ENHRY and SYGVKD. The CDR3 DNA sequence: TGTGCCATCTCCGGGTGGGACAATGAGCAGTTCTTC. Its protein product is CAISGWDNEQFF.

The chain carries TRBV7-3 and TRBJ2-3; possibly TRBD2 for D (6 bases). The CDR3 sequence is 18 residues long. Germline V gives CDR1 SGHTA, CDR2 FQGTGA. V lost 6 bases to trimming and J lost 7 bases, with 29 bases between them. The CDR3 is CASSFSTTMGRRRNTQYF. DNA of the CDR3: TGTGCCAGCAGTTTCTCAACGACAATGGGGAGGAGAAGGAATACGCAGTATTTT.

The chain links TRBV5-4 to TRBJ1-5; 7 bases line up with TRBD1. The CDR3 length is 15 residues. CDR1 is SGHNT, CDR2 YYREEE, per germline (reference sequence). The V and J ends lost 4 bases and 7 bases, in that order; junction bases with no gene match: 11. CDR3 sequence (DNA): TGTGCCAGCAGCCCGACCCCGGCAGGGGGACAGCCCCAGCATTTT. It is translated as CASSPTPAGGQPQHF.

This sequence joins TRBV6-1 and TRBJ1-1; TRBD1 aligns across 10 bases. Trimming took 2 bases from V and 4 from J; bases not matched to a gene: 10. The CDR3 contains 17 residues. The V gene's germline CDR1 is MNHNS and CDR2 SASEGT. CDR3 sequence: CASSERVPGQGRTEAFF. DNA of the CDR3: TGTGCCAGCAGTGAAAGAGTACCGGGACAGGGGCGCACTGAAGCTTTCTTT.

For this clone: This sample also contains other DNA sequences that code for the same CDR3. The gene calls are TRBV28 and TRBJ2-7; D uncertain. Germline loops: CDR1 MDHEN, CDR2 SYDVKM. V lost 1 base to trimming and J lost 1 base, with 8 bases between them. The CDR3 runs 14 residues. CDR3 residues: CASSLSAGSYEQYF. CDR3 sequence (DNA): TGTGCCAGCAGTTTATCTGCAGGTTCCTACGAGCAGTACTTC.

In this sample, this clone turned up a few times. This chain connects TRBV5-5 to TRBJ1-4; D is unclear. Germline values: CDR1 SGHKS, CDR2 YYEKEE (reference sequence). The CDR3 loop spans 13 amino acids. Trimming took off 1 base at V and 7 bases at J, with 8 bases between the two ends. As DNA, the CDR3 is TGTGCCAGCAGCTTGCCGAACGGTGAAAAACTGTTTTTT. Translating gives CASSLPNGEKLFF.

The chain links TRBV5-1 to TRBJ1-2; D uncertain. Germline CDR1 is SGHRS and CDR2 is YFSETQ. There are 13 residues in the CDR3. The V end was cut by 2 bases, the J end by 2 bases, with 7 bases between. DNA for the CDR3: TGCGCCAGCAGCTTAAGCGGGAACTATGGCTACACCTTC. Translation: CASSLSGNYGYTF.

V gene TRBV30 combines with J gene TRBJ2-2; D is uncertain. The germline CDR1 and CDR2 sequences are GTSNPN and SVGIG (reference sequence). V gave up 2 bases and J gave up 0 bases, with 7 bases separating them. This CDR3 is built from 14 residues. The CDR3 protein is CAWSKLSNTGELFF. The CDR3 DNA sequence: TGTGCCTGGAGTAAACTTTCGAACACCGGGGAGCTGTTTTTT.

This clone was found once. The rearrangement joins TRBV18 to TRBJ2-1; no clear D. The length of the CDR3 is 13 residues. The germline V gene encodes CDR1 KGHSH and CDR2 LQKENI. Between the trimmed V and J ends, which lost 1 base and 8 bases, there was a span of 9 bases. This CDR3 reads CASSPHHEDEQFF. The CDR3 nucleotides are TGTGCCAGCTCACCACACCACGAGGATGAGCAGTTCTTC.

This chain connects TRBV7-3 to TRBJ1-1; D call uncertain. Germline V gene lookup returns CDR1 SGHTA and CDR2 FQGTGA. V lost 1 base, J lost 1 base, and 7 bases lay in between. The length of the CDR3 is 14 residues. The CDR3 reads CASSLMGENTEAFF. The CDR3 DNA reads as TGTGCCAGCAGCTTAATGGGAGAGAACACTGAAGCTTTCTTT.

The chain combines TRBV27 with TRBJ2-3, with 7 nucleotides matching TRBD1. Germline V gives CDR1 MNHEY, CDR2 SMNVEV (reference sequence). V lost 7 bases, J lost 5 bases, and 9 bases stayed unmatched. This CDR3 is built from 14 residues. The CDR3 region has the DNA TGTGCCAGCAAGAAGGGGGCGCGTGGAGATACGCAGTATTTT. It yields the protein CASKKGARGDTQYF.

The chain recombines TRBV19 with TRBJ2-3; TRBD2 agrees at 7 bases. Germline loops: CDR1 LNHDA, CDR2 SQIVND (reference sequence). This CDR3 is built from 15 residues. Trimming removed 5 bases from V and 6 bases from J; junction bases left unmatched: 11. The CDR3, as DNA: TGTGCCAGTAGTTCCGGGACTACGAAAGGGGATACGCAGTATTTT. It specifies CASSSGTTKGDTQYF.

The chain joins TRBV9 to TRBJ1-2, with 8 bases identical to TRBD1. Germline V gene data show CDR1 as SGDLS and CDR2 as YYNGEE. Unmatched junction bases numbered 10, after V lost 4 bases and J lost 5 bases. This CDR3 contains 15 residues. CDR3 sequence: CASSPRQGQGYGYTF. CDR3 coding DNA: TGTGCCAGCAGCCCGCGACAGGGGCAAGGGTATGGCTACACCTTC.

This chain's CDR3 is CASSQGTVINEQFF. CDR3 DNA: TGTGCCAGCAGCCAAGGGACAGTTATCAATGAGCAGTTCTTC. This chain uses TRBV3-1 (or the pseudogene TRBV3-2) with TRBJ2-1, with TRBD1 as a possible D gene (6 bases). V was shortened by 1 base and J by 6 bases, with 10 bases between the two germline ends. This CDR3 is 14 amino acids long. Germline CDR1 LGHDT, CDR2 YNNKEL (reference sequence).

The chain links TRBV6-6 to TRBJ1-1; possible D gene TRBD1, 5 bases. This CDR3 region has 15 residues. V lost 0 bases and J lost 1, with 9 bases in between. Looked up from germline, CDR1 is MNHNY and CDR2 is SVGAGI (reference sequence). CDR3 bases: TGTGCCAGCAGTTACTCGGGGCACTCGAACACTGAAGCTTTCTTT. Its translation is CASSYSGHSNTEAFF.

The V gene is TRBV6-6, the J gene TRBJ1-2, with D perhaps TRBD1 (6 bases). V was cut by 6 bases and J by 4 bases, with 18 bases left in between. Germline CDR1 MNHNY, CDR2 SVGAGI (reference sequence). The CDR3 covers 15 residues. The CDR3 reads CASSPYRGGVYGYTF. The CDR3 bases are TGTGCCAGCAGCCCTTACAGAGGGGGGGTCTATGGCTACACCTTC.

The gene calls are TRBV29-1 and TRBJ2-5; 11 bases agree with TRBD2. CDR1 is SQVTM, CDR2 ANQGSEA, per germline. This CDR3 comprises 18 residues. The V segment lost 1 base and the J segment 0 bases; nucleotides outside the gene matches: 10. In DNA, the CDR3 is TGCAGCGTTGAAGTGGGTACTAGCGGGAGCGGGCACCAAGAGACCCAGTACTTC. It encodes CSVEVGTSGSGHQETQYF.

This chain connects TRBV7-9 to TRBJ2-7; possible D gene TRBD1, 6 bases. Germline-derived CDR1 and CDR2 are SEHNR and FQNEAQ (reference sequence). Trimming took 4 bases from V and 2 from J, leaving 15 bases between them. This CDR3 is built from 15 residues. The CDR3 coding sequence is TGTGCCAGCAGCTCCGGACAGCCCGGAGCCTACGAGCAGTACTTC. Protein product: CASSSGQPGAYEQYF.

This clone was found a few times. CDR3 protein: CASSRPGETQYF. CDR3 in DNA: TGTGCCAGCAGCCGACCGGGGGAGACCCAGTACTTC. The chain couples TRBV27 to TRBJ2-5; a weak D match, TRBD2 (5 bases). Looked up from germline, CDR1 is MNHEY and CDR2 is SMNVEV (reference sequence). The V gene lost 6 bases and the J gene lost 5 bases, with 10 bases spanning the gap. This CDR3 is 12 amino acids long.

This clone was detected only once. This rearrangement joins TRBV29-1 to TRBJ2-7, with TRBD1 identical over 8 bases. CDR1 is SQVTM, CDR2 ANQGSEA, per germline. V lost 4 bases and J lost 2; bases outside the gene matches: 4. This CDR3 spans 13 amino acids. CDR3: CSVVGTGPYEQYF. The DNA of the CDR3 is TGCAGCGTTGTTGGGACAGGACCCTACGAGCAGTACTTC.

The V call is TRBV6-2 or TRBV6-3, the J call TRBJ1-1; the D gene is possibly TRBD1 (6 bases). Trimming stripped 6 bases from V and 3 bases from J, with 11 bases between. CDR3 size: 13 residues. Germline V gene sequence: CDR1 MNHEY, CDR2 SVGEGT. As DNA, the CDR3 is TGTGCCAGCAGCCAACAGGGCTACACTGAAGCTTTCTTT. Its translation is CASSQQGYTEAFF.

The chain links TRBV28 to TRBJ1-3; the D is unclear. The CDR3 is 15 amino acids. The germline V and J ends were trimmed by 7 bases and 0 bases, with 13 bases remaining between them. Germline CDR1 reads MDHEN; CDR2 reads SYDVKM. The CDR3 DNA sequence: TGTGCCAGCACAGTGTCCTTACACTCTGGAAACACCATATATTTT. This gives the protein CASTVSLHSGNTIYF.

This clone appeared a single time. This rearrangement joins TRBV28 to TRBJ1-5; D perhaps matches TRBD1 (5 bases). V was trimmed by 8 bases and J by 9 bases, leaving 17 bases between them. This CDR3 has 13 residues. CDR1 is MDHEN and CDR2 is SYDVKM in the germline V gene. The CDR3 spells CASFPTARGPQHF. Here the CDR3 DNA reads TGTGCCAGCTTCCCGACAGCTCGAGGGCCCCAGCATTTT.

The rearrangement joins TRBV7-9 to TRBJ1-1, with TRBD1 identical over 7 bases. This CDR3 spans 12 amino acids. Germline-derived CDR1 and CDR2 are SEHNR and FQNEAQ (reference sequence). V shed 3 bases, J shed 12 bases, and the junction held 7 bases outside the gene matches. CDR3 bases: TGTGCCAGCAGCTTCGAGGGGGCGCGATCTTTCTTT. It yields the protein CASSFEGARSFF.